Presented here are 18 T cell receptor beta chains from one specimen sequenced in a study of blood T cell repertoires in COVID-19. The protocol was immunoSEQ multiplex PCR, while the TCRdb copy is restricted to in-frame clones and leaves out a portion. Altogether fewer than 350,000 clones are present, 70% to 90% being singletons, with the ten largest covering just over 7%. Material: peripheral blood. The receptor source for this set is a human donor in a cohort sampled during active COVID-19.

The J gene is TRBJ1-1, the V gene TRBV29-1, with TRBD1 identical over 8 bases. The V segment lost 5 bases and the J segment 2 bases; nucleotides outside the gene matches: 4. CDR1 and CDR2 (germline): SQVTM, ANQGSEA. The length of the CDR3 is 13 residues. The CDR3 DNA reads as TGCAGCGTTCCGACAGGGGCTAACACTGAAGCTTTCTTT. Its translation is CSVPTGANTEAFF.

Only a few counts were recorded for this clone. V is TRBV12-3 or TRBV12-4 and J is TRBJ1-3, with D possibly being TRBD1 (6 bases). The CDR3 spans 13 residues. V lost 3 bases, J lost 7 bases, and 10 bases lay in between. CDR3 nucleotide sequence: TGTGCCAGCAGTTTGGGTAGGGGGAACACCATATATTTT. Translation gives CASSLGRGNTIYF.

This clone was detected only once. The chain has TRBV29-1 and TRBJ2-6, with unresolved D. With 6 bases removed from V and 4 bases from J, the gap between germline ends came to 7 bases. The CDR3 totals 12 residues. From germline, CDR1 is SQVTM and CDR2 ANQGSEA. This chain's CDR3 is CSVALGANVLTF. In nucleotides, the CDR3 is TGCAGCGTCGCTCTAGGGGCCAACGTCCTGACTTTC.

The V gene is TRBV11-3, the J gene TRBJ1-1; TRBD1 matches at 10 bases. Germline lookup yields CDR1 SGHNT and CDR2 YENEEA. V shed 5 bases, J shed 3 bases, and the junction held 6 bases outside the gene matches. The CDR3 covers 15 residues. CDR3 DNA: TGTGCCAGCAGCGCAGGGACAGGGGAGTACACTGAAGCTTTCTTT. Translating it yields CASSAGTGEYTEAFF.

Note on this clone: A junction boundary mismatches the germline segment, possibly from a read error. The chain couples TRBV3-1 (or the pseudogene TRBV3-2) to TRBJ1-1; no reliable D call. The CDR3 spans 12 residues. Germline V gene sequence: CDR1 LGHDT, CDR2 YNNKEL (reference sequence). The CDR3 loop reads CASSQASTGAFF. As DNA, the CDR3 is TGTGCCAGCAGCCAAGCATCGACTGGAGCTTTCTTT.

CDR3 coding DNA: TGTGCCAGCAATCTTGGAAACACCATATATTTT. Translation: CASNLGNTIYF. V gene TRBV28 combines with J gene TRBJ1-3, with D unclear. The CDR3 loop spans 11 amino acids. Germline CDR1 and CDR2: MDHEN and SYDVKM. V was trimmed by 7 bases and J by 3 bases, leaving 4 bases between them. The full variable domain, in which reference TRBV28 and TRBJ1-3 provide the parts outside the CDR3, is DVKVTQSSRYLVKRTGEKVFLECVQDMDHENMFWYRQDPGLGLRLIYFSYDVKMKEKGDIPEGYSVSREKKERFSLILESASTNQTSMYLCASNLGNTIYFGEGSWLTVV.

Written as DNA, the CDR3 is TGTGCCAGCAGTCCATCCCCGGGCGGGGGCTACGAGCAGTACTTC. Protein: CASSPSPGGGYEQYF. The chain couples TRBV27 to TRBJ2-7; 7 bases are shared with TRBD2. Germline trimming cut 5 bases from V and 3 bases from J; bases unmatched to any gene: 10. In germline, CDR1 is MNHEY, CDR2 SMNVEV (reference sequence). There are 15 residues in the CDR3.

The gene calls are TRBV7-8 and TRBJ1-1, with TRBD1 identical over 12 bases. V was pared by 5 bases and J by 5 bases, with 12 bases of the junction left unmatched. Germline lookup yields CDR1 SGHVS and CDR2 FQNEAQ. The CDR3 runs 17 residues. The CDR3 here is CASSLPGTGGIATEAFF. The CDR3 DNA sequence: TGTGCCAGCAGCCTACCCGGGACAGGGGGCATAGCGACTGAAGCTTTCTTT. The whole variable domain, remainder taken from reference TRBV7-8 and TRBJ1-1, is GAGVSQSPRYKVAKRGQDVALRCDPISGHVSLFWYQQALGQGPEFLTYFQNEAQLDKSGLPSDRFFAERPEGSVSTLKIQRTQQEDSAVYLCASSLPGTGGIATEAFFGQGTRLTVV.

This chain joins TRBV7-2 and TRBJ1-6, with D unresolved. The CDR3 has 15 amino acids. Germline V gene lookup returns CDR1 SGHTA and CDR2 FQGNSA. V shed 0 bases and J shed 9 bases, with 12 bases lying between them. CDR3 amino acids: CASSLAPGRSSPLHF. CDR3 DNA: TGTGCCAGCAGCTTAGCGCCGGGGAGGAGTTCACCCCTCCACTTT. Full variable domain (outside the CDR3, taken from reference TRBV7-2 and TRBJ1-6): GAGVSQSPSNKVTEKGKDVELRCDPISGHTALYWYRQSLGQGLEFLIYFQGNSAPDKSGLPSDRFSAERTGGSVSTLTIQRTQQEDSAVYLCASSLAPGRSSPLHFGNGTRLTVT.

The chain couples TRBV19 to TRBJ1-1; D uncertain. V gave up 3 bases and J gave up 1 base, with 6 bases separating them. CDR3 length: 13 residues. Per the germline V gene, CDR1 is LNHDA and CDR2 is SQIVND (reference sequence). This CDR3 reads CASSMRANTEAFF. DNA for the CDR3: TGTGCCAGTAGTATGAGAGCGAACACTGAAGCTTTCTTT.

The chain has TRBV7-3 and TRBJ2-2; perhaps TRBD2 as D (5 bases). This CDR3 is built from 12 residues. With 5 bases removed from V and 5 bases from J, the gap between germline ends came to 6 bases. Germline-derived CDR1 and CDR2 are SGHTA and FQGTGA. CDR3 sequence (DNA): TGTGCCAGCAGCCGGGGAACCGGGGAGCTGTTTTTT. Its protein is CASSRGTGELFF. The variable domain in full, with the rest retrieved from reference TRBV7-3 and TRBJ2-2, is GAGVSQTPSNKVTEKGKYVELRCDPISGHTALYWYRQSLGQGPEFLIYFQGTGAADDSGLPNDRFFAVRPEGSVSTLKIQRTERGDSAVYLCASSRGTGELFFGEGSRLTVL.

V gene TRBV6-5 combines with J gene TRBJ1-5, with TRBD1 as a possible D gene (5 bases). With 11 bases removed from V and 2 bases from J, the gap between germline ends came to 13 bases. The CDR3 has 13 residues. CDR1 is MNHEY, CDR2 SVGAGI, per germline. The CDR3 nucleotides are TGTGCCTCTGGGGGGGAAGGCAATCAGCCCCAGCATTTT. It codes for CASGGEGNQPQHF.

This sequence joins TRBV7-9 and TRBJ2-7; 9 bases align to TRBD1. Per the germline V gene, CDR1 is SEHNR and CDR2 is FQNEAQ (reference sequence). The CDR3 runs 16 residues. V trimming: 2 bases; J trimming: 1 base; junction bases outside the gene matches: 6. The CDR3 bases are TGTGCCAGCAGCTTATCCGGGACAGGGTTTTCCTACGAGCAGTACTTC. Its translation is CASSLSGTGFSYEQYF.

This clone was seen just once. The chain couples TRBV5-4 to TRBJ2-2; 12 bases align to TRBD2. CDR1 is SGHNT, CDR2 YYREEE, per germline (reference sequence). Trimming at V came to 2 bases and at J to 3 bases, leaving 8 bases not matched to a gene. The CDR3 is 18 residues long. The CDR3 spells CASSLGLAGGLDTGELFF. The CDR3 nucleotides are TGTGCCAGCAGCTTAGGGCTAGCGGGGGGGCTGGACACCGGGGAGCTGTTTTTT. Full variable domain (rest looked up from reference TRBV5-4 and TRBJ2-2): ETGVTQSPTHLIKTRGQQVTLRCSSQSGHNTVSWYQQALGQGPQFIFQYYREEENGRGNFPPRFSGLQFPNYSSELNVNALELDDSALYLCASSLGLAGGLDTGELFFGEGSRLTVL.

The gene calls are TRBV27 and TRBJ1-2, with 9 bases matching TRBD1. V shed 4 bases and J 2 bases; nucleotides not matched to a gene: 8. The CDR3 totals 16 residues. Germline lookup yields CDR1 MNHEY and CDR2 SMNVEV (reference sequence). CDR3 DNA: TGTGCCAGCAGTTCCGGGACAGGGAAATCCAACTATGGCTACACCTTC. It specifies CASSSGTGKSNYGYTF.

This clone was picked up one time. The genes are TRBV2 and TRBJ1-1; 7 nucleotides agree with TRBD1. V shed 6 bases, J shed 3 bases, and the junction held 4 bases outside the gene matches. Germline V lookup: CDR1 SNHLY, CDR2 FYNNEI. The CDR3 runs to 13 residues. The CDR3 loop is CASRTGRDTEAFF. CDR3 nucleotide sequence: TGTGCCAGCAGGACAGGGAGAGACACTGAAGCTTTCTTT.

The chain carries TRBV23-1 and TRBJ2-7, with 8 bases lining up with TRBD1. TRBV23-1 is annotated as an ORF whose role is uncertain. CDR3 length equals 16 residues. J was trimmed by 5 bases and V by 0 bases; bases with no gene match: 9. The DNA for the CDR3 is TGCGCCAGCAGTCAATCTCATCGGGACAGGTTAGACGAGCAGTACTTC. Its protein is CASSQSHRDRLDEQYF.

The rearrangement joins TRBV7-9 to TRBJ1-2; D gene unclear. Trimming took 1 base from V and 2 from J, leaving 14 bases between them. Germline V gene sequence: CDR1 SEHNR, CDR2 FQNEAQ (reference sequence). The CDR3 is 16 residues long. The CDR3 spells CASSLELGYKNYGYTF. DNA for the CDR3: TGTGCCAGCAGCTTAGAGCTCGGGTACAAGAACTATGGCTACACCTTC. The complete variable domain, with remaining parts taken from reference TRBV7-9 and TRBJ1-2, reads DTGVSQNPRHKITKRGQNVTFRCDPISEHNRLYWYRQTLGQGPEFLTYFQNEAQLEKSRLLSDRFSAERPKGSFSTLEIQRTEQGDSAMYLCASSLELGYKNYGYTFGSGTRLTVV.